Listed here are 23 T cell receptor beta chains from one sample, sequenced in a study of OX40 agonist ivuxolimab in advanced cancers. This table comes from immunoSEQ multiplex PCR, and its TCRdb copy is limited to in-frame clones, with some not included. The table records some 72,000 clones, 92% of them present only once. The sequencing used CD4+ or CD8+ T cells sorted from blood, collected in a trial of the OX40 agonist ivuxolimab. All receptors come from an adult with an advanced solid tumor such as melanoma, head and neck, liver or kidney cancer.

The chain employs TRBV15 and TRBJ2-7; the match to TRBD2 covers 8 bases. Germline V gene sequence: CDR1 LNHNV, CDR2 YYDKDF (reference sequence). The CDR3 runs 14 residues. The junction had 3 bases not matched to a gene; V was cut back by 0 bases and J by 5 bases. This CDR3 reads CATSRDRGGHEQYF. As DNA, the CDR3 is TGTGCCACCAGCAGAGATCGGGGGGGCCACGAGCAGTACTTC.

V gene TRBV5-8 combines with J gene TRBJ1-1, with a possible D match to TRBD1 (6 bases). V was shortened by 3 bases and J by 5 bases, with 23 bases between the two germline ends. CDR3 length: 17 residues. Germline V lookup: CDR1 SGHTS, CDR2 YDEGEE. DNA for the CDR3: TGTGCCAGCAGCTGGGGGGTGGACAGAGCCCCGCGGACTGAAGCTTTCTTT. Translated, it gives CASSWGVDRAPRTEAFF. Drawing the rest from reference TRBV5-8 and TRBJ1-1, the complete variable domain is EAGVTQSPTHLIKTRGQQATLRCSPISGHTSVYWYQQALGLGLQFLLWYDEGEERNRGNFPPRFSGRQFPNYSSELNVNALELEDSALYLCASSWGVDRAPRTEAFFGQGTRLTVV.

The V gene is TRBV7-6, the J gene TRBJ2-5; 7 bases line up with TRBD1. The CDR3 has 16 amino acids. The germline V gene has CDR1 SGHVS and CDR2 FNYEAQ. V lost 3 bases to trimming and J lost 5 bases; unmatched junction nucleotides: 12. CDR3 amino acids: CASSFSGGVLWETQYF. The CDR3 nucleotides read TGTGCCAGCAGCTTCTCAGGGGGTGTTTTATGGGAGACCCAGTACTTC.

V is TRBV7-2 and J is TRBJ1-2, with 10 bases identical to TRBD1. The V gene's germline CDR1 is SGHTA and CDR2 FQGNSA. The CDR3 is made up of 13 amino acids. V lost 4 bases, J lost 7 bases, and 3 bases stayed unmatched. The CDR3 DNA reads TGTGCCAGCAGCTGGGGGACAGGGGTTGGCTACACCTTC. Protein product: CASSWGTGVGYTF.

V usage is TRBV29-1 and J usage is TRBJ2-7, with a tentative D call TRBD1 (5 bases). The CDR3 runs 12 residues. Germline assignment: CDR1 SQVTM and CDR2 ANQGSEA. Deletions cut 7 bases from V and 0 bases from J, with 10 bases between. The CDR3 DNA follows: TGCAGCGGAACAGGTAGCTCCTACGAGCAGTACTTC. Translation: CSGTGSSYEQYF.

This chain's CDR3 is CASSVETAGGDTQYF. CDR3 bases: TGTGCCAGCAGCGTAGAAACAGCGGGAGGGGATACGCAGTATTTT. This chain links TRBV9 with TRBJ2-3; 10 bases map to TRBD2. CDR1 is SGDLS and CDR2 is YYNGEE in the germline V gene. This CDR3 spans 15 amino acids. The V and J ends lost 0 bases and 6 bases, in that order; junction bases with no gene match: 4.

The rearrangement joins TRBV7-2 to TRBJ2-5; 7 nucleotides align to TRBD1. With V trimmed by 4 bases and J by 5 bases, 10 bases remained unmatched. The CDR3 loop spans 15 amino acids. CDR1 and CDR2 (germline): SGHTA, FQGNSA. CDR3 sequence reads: CASSSTGTEAETQYF. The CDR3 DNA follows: TGTGCCAGCAGCTCGACCGGGACAGAGGCTGAGACCCAGTACTTC.

CDR3 residues: CAWSVRGSLYNEQFF. In nucleotides, the CDR3 is TGTGCCTGGAGTGTACGTGGGAGTCTCTACAATGAGCAGTTCTTC. The V and J genes are TRBV30 and TRBJ2-1, with a tentative D call TRBD2 (5 bases). The germline V gene has CDR1 GTSNPN and CDR2 SVGIG (reference sequence). CDR3 length: 15 amino acids. V lost 0 bases and J 3 bases, leaving 12 bases between the germline ends.

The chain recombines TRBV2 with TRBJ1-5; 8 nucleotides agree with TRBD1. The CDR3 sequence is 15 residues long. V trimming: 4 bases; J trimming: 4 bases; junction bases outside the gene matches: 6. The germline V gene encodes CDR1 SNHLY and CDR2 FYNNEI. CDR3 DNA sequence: TGTGCCAGCAGTGTTGGACAGGGCAGAAATCAGCCCCAGCATTTT. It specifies CASSVGQGRNQPQHF. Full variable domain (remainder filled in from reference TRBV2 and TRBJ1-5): EPEVTQTPSHQVTQMGQEVILRCVPISNHLYFYWYRQILGQKVEFLVSFYNNEISEKSEIFDDQFSVERPDGSNFTLKIRSTKLEDSAMYFCASSVGQGRNQPQHFGDGTRLSIL.

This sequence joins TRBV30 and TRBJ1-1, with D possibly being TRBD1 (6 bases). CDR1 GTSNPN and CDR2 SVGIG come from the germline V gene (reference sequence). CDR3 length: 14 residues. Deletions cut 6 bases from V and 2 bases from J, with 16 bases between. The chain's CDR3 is CACSRRGLNTEAFF. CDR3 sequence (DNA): TGTGCCTGTTCGAGGCGGGGGCTTAACACTGAAGCTTTCTTT.

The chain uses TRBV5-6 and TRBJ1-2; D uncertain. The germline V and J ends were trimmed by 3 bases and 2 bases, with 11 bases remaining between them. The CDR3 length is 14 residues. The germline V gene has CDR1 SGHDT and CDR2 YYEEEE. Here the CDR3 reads CASSYGGQNYGYTF. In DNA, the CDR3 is TGTGCCAGCAGCTACGGAGGGCAGAACTATGGCTACACCTTC. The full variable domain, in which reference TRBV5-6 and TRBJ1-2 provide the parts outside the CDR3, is DAGVTQSPTHLIKTRGQQVTLRCSPKSGHDTVSWYQQALGQGPQFIFQYYEEEERQRGNFPDRFSGHQFPNYSSELNVNALLLGDSALYLCASSYGGQNYGYTFGSGTRLTVV.

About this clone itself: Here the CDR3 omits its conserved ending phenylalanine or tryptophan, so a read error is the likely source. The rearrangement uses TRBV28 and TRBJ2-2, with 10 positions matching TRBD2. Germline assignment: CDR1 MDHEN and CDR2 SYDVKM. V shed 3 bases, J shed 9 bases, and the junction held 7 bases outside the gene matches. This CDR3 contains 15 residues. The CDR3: CASSFPSSGRRELFL. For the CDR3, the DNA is TGTGCCAGCAGTTTCCCGTCTAGCGGGAGACGGGAGCTGTTTCTT.

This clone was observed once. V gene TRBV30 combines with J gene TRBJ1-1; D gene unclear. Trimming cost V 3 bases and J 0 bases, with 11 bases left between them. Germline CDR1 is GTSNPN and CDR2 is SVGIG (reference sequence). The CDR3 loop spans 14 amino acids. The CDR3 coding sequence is TGTGCCTGGAGGAGAACAGATATGAACACTGAAGCTTTCTTT. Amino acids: CAWRRTDMNTEAFF.

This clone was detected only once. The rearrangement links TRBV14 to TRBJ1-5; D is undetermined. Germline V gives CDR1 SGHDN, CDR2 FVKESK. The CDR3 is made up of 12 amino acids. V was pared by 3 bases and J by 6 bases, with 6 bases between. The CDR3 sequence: CASSQGRQPQHF. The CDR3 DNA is TGTGCCAGCAGCCAGGGTCGTCAGCCCCAGCATTTT.

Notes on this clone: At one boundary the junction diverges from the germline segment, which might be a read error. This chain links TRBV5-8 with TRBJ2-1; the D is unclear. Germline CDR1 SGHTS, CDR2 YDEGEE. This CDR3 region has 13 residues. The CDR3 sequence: CASNEKFYSEQFF. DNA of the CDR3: TGTGCCAGCAATGAGAAGTTTTACAGTGAGCAGTTCTTC.

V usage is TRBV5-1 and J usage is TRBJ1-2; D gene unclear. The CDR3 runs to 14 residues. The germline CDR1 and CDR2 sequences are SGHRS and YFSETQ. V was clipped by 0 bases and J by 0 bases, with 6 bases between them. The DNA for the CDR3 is TGCGCCAGCAGCTTGGGGGAAGCTAACTATGGCTACACCTTC. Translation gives CASSLGEANYGYTF.

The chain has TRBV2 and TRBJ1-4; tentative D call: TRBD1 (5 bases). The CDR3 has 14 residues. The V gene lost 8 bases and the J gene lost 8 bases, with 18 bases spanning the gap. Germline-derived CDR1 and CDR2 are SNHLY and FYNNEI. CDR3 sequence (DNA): TGTGCCAGCCGGCGCGCAGGAGGGGAAGAAAAACTGTTTTTT. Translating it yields CASRRAGGEEKLFF.

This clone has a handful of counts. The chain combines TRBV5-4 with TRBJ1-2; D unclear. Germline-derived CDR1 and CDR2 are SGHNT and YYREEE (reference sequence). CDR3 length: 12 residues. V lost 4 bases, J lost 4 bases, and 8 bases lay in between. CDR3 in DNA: TGTGCCAGCAGCGCCGATGGCTATGGCTACACCTTC. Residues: CASSADGYGYTF.

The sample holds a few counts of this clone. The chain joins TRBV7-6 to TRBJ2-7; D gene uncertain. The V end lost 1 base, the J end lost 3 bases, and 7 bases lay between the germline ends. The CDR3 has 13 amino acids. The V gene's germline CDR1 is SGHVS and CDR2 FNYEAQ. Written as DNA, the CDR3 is TGTGCCAGCAGCTTAGAAGAGTTCTACGAGCAGTACTTC. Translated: CASSLEEFYEQYF.

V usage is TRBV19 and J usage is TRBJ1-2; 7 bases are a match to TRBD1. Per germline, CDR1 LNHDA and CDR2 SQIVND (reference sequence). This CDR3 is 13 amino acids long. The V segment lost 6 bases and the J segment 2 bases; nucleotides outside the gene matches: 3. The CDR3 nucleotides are TGTGCCAGTAGCGACAGGGAGAACTATGGCTACACCTTC. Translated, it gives CASSDRENYGYTF.

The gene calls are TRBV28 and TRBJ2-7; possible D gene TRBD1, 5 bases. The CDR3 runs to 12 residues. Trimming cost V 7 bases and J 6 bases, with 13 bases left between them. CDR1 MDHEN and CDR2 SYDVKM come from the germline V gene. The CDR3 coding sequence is TGTGCCAGCAAGAGGACACATCTCGAGCAGTACTTC. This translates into CASKRTHLEQYF.

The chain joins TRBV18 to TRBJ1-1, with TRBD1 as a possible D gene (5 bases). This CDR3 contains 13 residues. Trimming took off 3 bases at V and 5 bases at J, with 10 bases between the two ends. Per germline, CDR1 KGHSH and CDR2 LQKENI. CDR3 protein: CASSPSDNTEAFF. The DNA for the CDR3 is TGTGCCAGCTCACCTTCGGACAATACTGAAGCTTTCTTT. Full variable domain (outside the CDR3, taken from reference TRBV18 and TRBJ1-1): NAGVMQNPRHLVRRRGQEARLRCSPMKGHSHVYWYRQLPEEGLKFMVYLQKENIIDESGMPKERFSAEFPKEGPSILRIQQVVRGDSAAYFCASSPSDNTEAFFGQGTRLTVV.

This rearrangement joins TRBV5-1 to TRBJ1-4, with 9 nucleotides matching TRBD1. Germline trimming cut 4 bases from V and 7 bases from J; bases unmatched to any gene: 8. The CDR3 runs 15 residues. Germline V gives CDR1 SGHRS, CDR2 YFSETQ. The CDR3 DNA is TGCGCCAGCAGCGTGGGGACAGGGCGAGCTGAAAAACTGTTTTTT. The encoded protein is CASSVGTGRAEKLFF.